This T cell receptor beta chain was observed in a study of cytomegalovirus exposure and HLA in healthy donors. It was with 60 Vbeta and 13 Jbeta primers that the PCR ran. Profiling relied on immunoSEQ multiplex PCR, and the TCRdb table lists in-frame clones only, not all of them. The sample includes around 130,000 clones, 80% to 85% seen only once; the top ten take about 2%. CDR1 and CDR2 from the germline V gene are MNHNY and SVGAGI (reference sequence). The CDR3 is made up of 12 amino acids. V dropped 3 bases and J dropped 1 base, with 3 bases sitting between them. The sequenced sample consisted of PBMCs. The rearrangement uses TRBV6-6 and TRBJ2-5; D gene ambiguous. This sequence was found in a man aged 25-45 years in good health and CMV-seronegative. CDR3: CASSYIQETQYF. The CDR3 bases are TGTGCCAGCAGTTATATCCAAGAGACCCAGTACTTC.